This TCR beta chain derives from a study of T cells in Graves' hyperthyroidism and ophthalmopathy. Study information: The initial diagnosis was the point when peripheral blood was collected, ahead of any treatment. Study findings and constraints: Appearing also in blood were most of the thyroid clonotypes expanded above 0.001.

The trim removed 2 bases at V and 3 bases at J, leaving 12 bases unmatched. The CDR3 has 18 residues. The germline gives CDR1 SGHVS, CDR2 FNYEAQ. This clonotype has a handful of counts. Its antigen is currently unknown. Amplified TCR beta CDR3 regions derived from RNA transcripts. The HTBI primer set was used in a first-round RT-PCR of the TCR CDR3. MiXCR, applied by TCRdb to the multiplex PCR reads, yields one record per CDR3 protein. In the table there are 300,000 to 400,000 distinct CDR3 sequences, roughly a fifth of which are singletons. Based on clinical symptoms, serum thyroxine and TRAb, thyroid ultrasound and orbital computed tomography, diagnoses were reached.

The specimen was blood. The chain is built from TRBV7-6 and TRBJ2-2; 7 bases line up with TRBD2. The receptor was derived from a woman aged 50 to 60 with Graves' hyperthyroidism. The CDR3 protein is CASSLRSAGVGDTGELFF. Written as DNA, the CDR3 is TGTGCCAGCAGCTTAAGATCGGCGGGGGTCGGGGACACCGGGGAGCTGTTTTTT.